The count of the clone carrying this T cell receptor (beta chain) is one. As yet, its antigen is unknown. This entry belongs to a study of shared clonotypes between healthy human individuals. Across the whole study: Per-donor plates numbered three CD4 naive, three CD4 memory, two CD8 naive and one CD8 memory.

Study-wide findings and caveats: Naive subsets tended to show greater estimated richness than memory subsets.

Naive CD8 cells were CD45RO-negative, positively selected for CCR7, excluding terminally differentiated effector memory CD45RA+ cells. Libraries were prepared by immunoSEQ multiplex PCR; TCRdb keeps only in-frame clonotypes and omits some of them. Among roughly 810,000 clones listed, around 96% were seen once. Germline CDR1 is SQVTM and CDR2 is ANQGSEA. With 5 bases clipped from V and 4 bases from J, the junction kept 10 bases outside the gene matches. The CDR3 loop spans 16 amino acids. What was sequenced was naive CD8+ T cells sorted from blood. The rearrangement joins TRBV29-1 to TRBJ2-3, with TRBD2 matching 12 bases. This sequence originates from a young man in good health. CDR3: CSVLGPTSGSPDTQYF. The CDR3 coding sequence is TGCAGCGTTCTTGGGCCGACTAGCGGGAGCCCAGATACGCAGTATTTT.